This TCR beta chain was found in a study of tissue T cells after allogeneic stem cell transplantation. Germline CDR1 reads SGHND; CDR2 reads FRSKSL. This CDR3 contains 13 residues. The ends were cut back, 5 bases at V and 1 base at J, with 8 bases in the middle. Libraries were prepared by immunoSEQ multiplex PCR; TCRdb keeps only in-frame clonotypes and omits some of them. The profile shows 4,500 to 6,000 clones, under 60% of them singletons. Time point indicated: mouse harvest day 14 after allogeneic transplant. The graft held 10^6 splenic CD5+ T cells and 10^7 T-cell-depleted bone marrow cells. Tissues came from B6→BALB/c major-mismatch GVHD mice at day 7 or 14. Comment on this clone: Genes and germline come from the mouse. With the read ending 1 residue before the CDR3 end, the germline J gene is used to fill in that end.

Sample: gut tissue. This rearrangement joins TRBV15 to TRBJ1-1; D possibly corresponds to TRBD1 (5 bases). This receptor was obtained from a female BALB/c mouse given C57BL/6 T cells with graft-versus-host disease after an allogeneic hematopoietic cell transplant. The CDR3: CASSIGQNTEVFF. The covered CDR3 bases are TGTGCCAGCAGTATCGGACAAAACACAGAAGTCTTC.